This T cell receptor (beta chain) was obtained from a study of beta chain features in type 1 diabetes. Reverse transcribing all isolated RNA meant expressed TCRB transcripts were sequenced. The read count averaged about 3.6 million across naive, central memory and regulatory T cell samples. Here immunoSEQ multiplex PCR was the method, and the copy in TCRdb shows in-frame clones only, minus some. The data show roughly 340,000 clones, with about 13% seen just once and about 0.016% held by the top ten. This CDR3 is 15 amino acids long. Germline assignment: CDR1 KGHSH and CDR2 LQKENI. Trimming stripped 2 bases from V and 0 bases from J, with 9 bases between. This clone has more than one count but fewer than ten. What it binds is unknown. Study findings and constraints: Moderately but significantly shorter TCRB CDR3s were found in Type 1 diabetes patients in all four CD4+ subsets. Lower insertion and higher deletion counts appeared at VDJ junctions in type 1 diabetes patients. Cells with high TCR expression could be over-represented when cDNA is sequenced. For patients, the naive, central memory and Treg TCRB repertoires appeared more alike than for healthy donors.

Sequences were obtained from naive CD4+ T cells from blood. The genes are TRBV18 and TRBJ2-3; a possible D gene is TRBD2 (6 bases). This sequence originates from a young woman with type 1 diabetes. CDR3 sequence: CASSPRLASTDTQYF. DNA for the CDR3: TGTGCCAGCTCACCAAGGCTAGCGAGCACAGATACGCAGTATTTT. Full variable domain (rest looked up from reference TRBV18 and TRBJ2-3): NAGVMQNPRHLVRRRGQEARLRCSPMKGHSHVYWYRQLPEEGLKFMVYLQKENIIDESGMPKERFSAEFPKEGPSILRIQQVVRGDSAAYFCASSPRLASTDTQYFGPGTRLTVL.